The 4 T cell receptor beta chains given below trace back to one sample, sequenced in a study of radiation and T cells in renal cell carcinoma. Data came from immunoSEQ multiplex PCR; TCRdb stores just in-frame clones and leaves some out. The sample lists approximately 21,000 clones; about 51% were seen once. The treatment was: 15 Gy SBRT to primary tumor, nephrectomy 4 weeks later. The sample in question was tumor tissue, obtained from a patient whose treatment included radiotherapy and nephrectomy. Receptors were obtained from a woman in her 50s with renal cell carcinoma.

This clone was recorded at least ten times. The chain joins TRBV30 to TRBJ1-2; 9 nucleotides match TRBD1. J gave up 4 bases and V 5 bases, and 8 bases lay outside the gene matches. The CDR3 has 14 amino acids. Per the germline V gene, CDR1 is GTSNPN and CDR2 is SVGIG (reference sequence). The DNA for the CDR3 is TGTGCCTGGGATCCGGGACAGGGCCTCTATGGCTACACCTTC. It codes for CAWDPGQGLYGYTF.

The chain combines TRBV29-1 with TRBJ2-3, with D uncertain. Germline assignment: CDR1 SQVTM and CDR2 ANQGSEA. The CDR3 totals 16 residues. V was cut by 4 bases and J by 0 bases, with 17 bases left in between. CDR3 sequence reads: CSVVPVRAASTDTQYF. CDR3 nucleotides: TGCAGCGTTGTTCCAGTTAGGGCTGCTAGCACAGATACGCAGTATTTT.

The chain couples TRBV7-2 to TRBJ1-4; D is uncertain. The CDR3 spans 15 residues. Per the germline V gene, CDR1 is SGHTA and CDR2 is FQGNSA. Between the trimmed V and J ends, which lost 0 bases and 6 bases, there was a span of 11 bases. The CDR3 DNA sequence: TGTGCCAGCAGCTTAGCGATGGGGAAGGATGAAAAACTGTTTTTT. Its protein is CASSLAMGKDEKLFF.

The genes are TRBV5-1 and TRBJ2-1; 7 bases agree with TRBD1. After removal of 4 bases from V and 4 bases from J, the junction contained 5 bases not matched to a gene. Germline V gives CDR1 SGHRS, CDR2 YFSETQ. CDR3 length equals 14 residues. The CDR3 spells CASSPMDRYNEQFF. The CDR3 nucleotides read TGCGCCAGCAGCCCCATGGACAGGTACAATGAGCAGTTCTTC. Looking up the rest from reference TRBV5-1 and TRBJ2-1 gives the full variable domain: KAGVTQTPRYLIKTRGQQVTLSCSPISGHRSVSWYQQTPGQGLQFLFEYFSETQRNKGNFPGRFSGRQFSNSRSEMNVSTLELGDSALYLCASSPMDRYNEQFFGPGTRLTVL.